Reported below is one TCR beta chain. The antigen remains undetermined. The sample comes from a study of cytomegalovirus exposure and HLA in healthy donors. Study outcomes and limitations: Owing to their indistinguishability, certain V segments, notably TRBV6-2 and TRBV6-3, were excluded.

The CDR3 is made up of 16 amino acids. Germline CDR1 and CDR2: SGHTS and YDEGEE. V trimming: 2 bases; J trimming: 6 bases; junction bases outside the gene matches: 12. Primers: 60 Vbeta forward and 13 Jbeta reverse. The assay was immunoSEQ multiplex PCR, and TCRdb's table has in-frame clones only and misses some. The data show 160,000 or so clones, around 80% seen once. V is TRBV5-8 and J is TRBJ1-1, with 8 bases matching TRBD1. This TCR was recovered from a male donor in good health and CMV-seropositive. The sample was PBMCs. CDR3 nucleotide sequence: TGTGCCAGCAGCTTCGCGCTTGAGACGACAGGGGCTGAAGCTTTCTTT. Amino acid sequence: CASSFALETTGAEAFF.